These 20 T cell receptor beta chains originate from one sample sequenced in a study of T-cell memory formation after mild COVID-19. TCRdb reanalysed the 5' RACE reads using MiXCR and keeps one entry per CDR3 protein. The sample records roughly 450,000 distinct CDR3 sequences, 18% being singletons. Sequencing input: PBMCs or a T cell subset sorted from them (not recorded which). These receptors all stem from an adult woman who had mild COVID-19 (a few samples of this study predate the infection). Cell type and time point are not known.

This clonotype showed up just a few times. The rearrangement joins TRBV6-2 or TRBV6-3 to TRBJ1-1; D gene uncertain. The CDR3 is 14 residues long. Trimming shortened V by 2 bases and J by 2 bases, and 9 bases separated the two germline ends. Germline-derived CDR1 and CDR2 are MNHEY and SVGEGT. Written as DNA, the CDR3 is TGTGCCAGCAGTTACATTGAGGGTAACACTGAAGCTTTCTTT. Residues: CASSYIEGNTEAFF.

This clonotype was counted between two and nine times. The chain joins TRBV12-3 or TRBV12-4 to TRBJ2-2; D may match TRBD1 or TRBD2 (5 bases each). CDR3 length equals 16 residues. V was trimmed by 7 bases and J by 6 bases, leaving 21 bases between them. CDR3 residues: CASKDLVRPGPGELFF. The CDR3 region has the DNA TGTGCCAGCAAGGACCTGGTCAGGCCGGGACCCGGGGAGCTGTTTTTT.

CDR3 in DNA: TGTGCCAGCAGCCAAGAATCGGAGTGGGCCTCCTACGAGCAGTACTTC. It yields the protein CASSQESEWASYEQYF. The V call is TRBV4-2, the J call TRBJ2-7, with D uncertain. Between the trimmed V and J ends, which lost 0 bases and 0 bases, there was a span of 12 bases. CDR3 length equals 16 residues. Germline CDR1 is LGHNA and CDR2 is YNFKEQ.

This clonotype was found a few times. The rearrangement links TRBV7-9 to TRBJ2-5, with D possibly matching TRBD1 (5 bases). CDR3 length: 14 residues. Germline V gene lookup returns CDR1 SEHNR and CDR2 FQNEAQ (reference sequence). Trimming removed 4 bases at V and 2 bases at J, with 11 bases between. The CDR3 region is CASSYSQDQETQYF. The DNA of the CDR3 is TGTGCCAGCAGCTACTCACAGGATCAAGAGACCCAGTACTTC.

The chain has TRBV7-2 and TRBJ1-2; possibly TRBD1 for D (5 bases). Germline V CDR1 and CDR2: SGHTA, FQGNSA. This CDR3 comprises 13 residues. Trimming cost V 10 bases and J 8 bases, with 20 bases left between them. The CDR3 DNA reads as TGTGCCACCGCGGGGGTCCGATCGGGGGGCTACACCTTC. Translation gives CATAGVRSGGYTF.

This clonotype has more than one count but fewer than ten. The chain has TRBV5-6 and TRBJ1-2; tentative D call: TRBD1 (6 bases). Deletions cut 3 bases from V and 8 bases from J, with 20 bases between. Per germline, CDR1 SGHDT and CDR2 YYEEEE. The CDR3 is 15 residues long. CDR3 nucleotides: TGTGCCAGCAGCTGGGGGCGAGATTCTATCGGGGGCTACACCTTC. It is translated as CASSWGRDSIGGYTF.

J is TRBJ2-7 and V is TRBV25-1; 10 bases match TRBD2. Germline loops: CDR1 MGHDK, CDR2 SYGVNS. After removal of 2 bases from V and 5 bases from J, the junction contained 15 bases not matched to a gene. This CDR3 spans 18 amino acids. For the CDR3, the DNA is TGTGCCAGCAGTGAAGGTCACGAAGGGGGACTAGCGCGGAACGAGCAGTACTTC. This encodes CASSEGHEGGLARNEQYF.

This clonotype has at least ten counts. V gene TRBV12-3 or TRBV12-4 combines with J gene TRBJ2-7, with 11 bases that match TRBD2. This CDR3 has 16 amino acids. The V and J ends lost 4 bases and 6 bases, in that order; junction bases with no gene match: 11. CDR3 region: CASSSQLAGAASEQYF. DNA for the CDR3: TGTGCCAGCAGTTCCCAACTAGCGGGAGCGGCCTCCGAGCAGTACTTC.

This clonotype was observed a few times. The rearrangement uses TRBV12-3 or TRBV12-4 and TRBJ1-5, with TRBD1 as a possible D gene (5 bases). Between the trimmed V and J ends, which lost 5 bases and 11 bases, there was a span of 13 bases. The CDR3 runs 12 residues. In nucleotides, the CDR3 is TGTGCCAGCAGTAAAAGTCTGGGGGCCCAGCATTTT. Its protein is CASSKSLGAQHF.

The rearrangement joins TRBV7-9 to TRBJ1-2; weak D call: TRBD1 (5 bases). CDR1 is SEHNR and CDR2 is FQNEAQ in the germline V gene (reference sequence). Trimming removed 1 base at V and 8 bases at J, with 14 bases between. The CDR3 extends over 14 amino acids. CDR3 region: CASSLDAGRHGYTF. The CDR3 DNA reads as TGTGCCAGCAGCTTAGACGCAGGGCGTCACGGCTACACCTTC.

This clonotype has more than one count but fewer than ten. This chain joins TRBV20-1 and TRBJ2-5; 9 bases are shared with TRBD2. The CDR3 contains 14 residues. V gave up 5 bases and J gave up 5 bases; unmatched junction bases: 9. Germline values: CDR1 DFQATT, CDR2 SNEGSKA (reference sequence). For the CDR3, the DNA is TGCAGTGCTGTTAGCGGGAGAGTTCTGGAGACCCAGTACTTC. Its protein product is CSAVSGRVLETQYF.

The genes are TRBV6-5 and TRBJ2-7; TRBD1 might be the D (6 bases). Germline CDR1 and CDR2: MNHEY and SVGAGI. The ends were cut back, 5 bases at V and 0 bases at J, with 17 bases in the middle. The CDR3 covers 16 residues. The CDR3 spells CASSAAYRDNSYEQYF. CDR3 DNA: TGTGCCAGCAGTGCCGCTTACCGGGACAACTCCTACGAGCAGTACTTC.

This clonotype was recorded many times. The genes are TRBV6-4 and TRBJ2-3; 9 bases match TRBD2. Germline CDR1 reads MRHNA; CDR2 reads SNTAGT. Losses at the gene ends were 6 bases for V and 5 bases for J; bases not matched to a gene: 9. The CDR3 runs 15 residues. The DNA for the CDR3 is TGTGCCAGCAGAGAGGGACTAGCCTTGAGAGATACGCAGTATTTT. It codes for CASREGLALRDTQYF.

This clonotype was counted only a few times. The V gene is TRBV6-5, the J gene TRBJ1-2, with TRBD1 identical over 9 bases. The CDR3 has 13 residues. Per the germline V gene, CDR1 is MNHEY and CDR2 is SVGAGI. Germline trimming cut 6 bases from V and 7 bases from J; bases unmatched to any gene: 6. CDR3 coding DNA: TGTGCCAGCAGCGAACAGGGGGCGGGTGGCTACACCTTC. It specifies CASSEQGAGGYTF.

The chain couples TRBV7-8 to TRBJ2-7; D is unclear. Trimming took 0 bases from V and 0 from J, leaving 12 bases between them. This CDR3 spans 16 amino acids. The germline gives CDR1 SGHVS, CDR2 FQNEAQ. CDR3 residues: CASSLAGIGPSYEQYF. CDR3 DNA: TGTGCCAGCAGCTTAGCGGGGATAGGTCCCTCCTACGAGCAGTACTTC.

The chain links TRBV20-1 to TRBJ2-3; D perhaps matches TRBD1 (8 bases). CDR3 length: 19 residues. Germline loops: CDR1 DFQATT, CDR2 SNEGSKA (reference sequence). V lost 5 bases and J 3 bases, leaving 30 bases between the germline ends. CDR3 DNA sequence: TGCAGTGCTTTCCACAGGGGGATTGGGGCGGGAGTCGGGACAGATACGCAGTATTTT. This translates into CSAFHRGIGAGVGTDTQYF.

V is TRBV20-1 and J is TRBJ2-7; 8 positions agree with TRBD1. From germline, CDR1 is DFQATT and CDR2 SNEGSKA (reference sequence). Trimming cost V 3 bases and J 0 bases; bases outside gene matches: 7. The CDR3 sequence is 15 residues long. CDR3 residues: CSASPPGQVSYEQYF. DNA for the CDR3: TGCAGTGCTAGTCCCCCGGGACAGGTCTCCTACGAGCAGTACTTC.

A word on this clonotype: This may come from a read error, since a much larger clone is one base off. This rearrangement joins TRBV18 to TRBJ2-1; D is perhaps TRBD2 (5 bases). Trimming took off 2 bases at V and 2 bases at J, with 10 bases between the two ends. This CDR3 comprises 15 residues. CDR1 is KGHSH and CDR2 is LQKENI in the germline V gene. CDR3 sequence: CASSPSLATYNEQFF. The CDR3 nucleotides read TGTGCCAGCTCACCAAGTCTAGCCACCTACAATGAGCAGTTCTTC.

The chain employs TRBV7-8 and TRBJ2-1; possible D gene TRBD2, 7 bases. The CDR3 has 17 residues. The germline gives CDR1 SGHVS, CDR2 FQNEAQ. Trimming took 1 base from V and 6 from J, leaving 19 bases between them. CDR3 in amino acids: CASSLVEGGHRFNEQFF. CDR3 sequence (DNA): TGTGCCAGCAGCTTAGTTGAGGGGGGGCACAGATTCAATGAGCAGTTCTTC.

J is TRBJ2-3 and V is TRBV29-1; 9 nucleotides align to TRBD1. Trimming at V came to 4 bases and at J to 2 bases, leaving 4 bases not matched to a gene. CDR3 size: 14 residues. Looked up from germline, CDR1 is SQVTM and CDR2 is ANQGSEA. The CDR3 DNA reads as TGCAGCGTTGTTGGGGACAGGGTCACAGATACGCAGTATTTT. Encoded protein: CSVVGDRVTDTQYF.